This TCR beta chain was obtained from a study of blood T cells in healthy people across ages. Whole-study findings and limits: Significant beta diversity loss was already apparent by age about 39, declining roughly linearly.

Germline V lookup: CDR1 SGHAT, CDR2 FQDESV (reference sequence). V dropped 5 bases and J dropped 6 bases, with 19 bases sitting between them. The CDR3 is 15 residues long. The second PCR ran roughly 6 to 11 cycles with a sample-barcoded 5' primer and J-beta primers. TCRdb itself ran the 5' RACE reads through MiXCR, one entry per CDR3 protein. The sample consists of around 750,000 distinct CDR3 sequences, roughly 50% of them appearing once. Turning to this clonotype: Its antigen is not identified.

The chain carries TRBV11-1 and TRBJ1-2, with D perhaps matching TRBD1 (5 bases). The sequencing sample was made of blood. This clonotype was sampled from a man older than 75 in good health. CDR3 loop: CASSQGQGRVDGYTF. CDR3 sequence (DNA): TGTGCCAGCAGCCAAGGACAAGGACGAGTCGATGGCTACACCTTC.